This T cell receptor beta chain was identified during a study of shared clonotypes between healthy human individuals. Naive CD8 cells comprised CD45RO-negative, CCR7-positively selected cells, excluding terminally differentiated effector memory CD45RA+ cells. This CDR3 is 16 amino acids long. V lost 5 bases to trimming and J lost 4 bases; unmatched junction nucleotides: 5. Germline CDR1 is MGHRA and CDR2 is YSYEKL. Splitting of each subset's genomic DNA was done evenly across several immunoSEQ plates. TCRdb keeps only in-frame clones here, not all; method: immunoSEQ multiplex PCR. The sample contains around 2,000,000 clones, about 95% of which appear only once.

Sequencing input: naive CD8+ T cells sorted from blood. This chain uses TRBV4-1 with TRBJ2-3, with 14 bases matching TRBD2. This TCR was recovered from a man between 18 and 29 years old in good health. The CDR3 is CASSTRLAGGPDTQYF. Written as DNA, the CDR3 is TGCGCCAGCAGCACCCGACTAGCGGGAGGGCCAGATACGCAGTATTTT.